This T cell receptor beta chain was sequenced during a study of shared clonotypes between healthy human individuals. At the level of the study: Per-donor plates numbered three CD4 naive, three CD4 memory, two CD8 naive and one CD8 memory.

This CDR3 contains 15 residues. V lost 6 bases, J lost 8 bases, and 11 bases stayed unmatched. CDR1 and CDR2 (germline): MNHEY, SVGAGI. Genomic DNA (from each subset) was split evenly across several immunoSEQ plates. TCRdb keeps only in-frame clones here, not all; method: immunoSEQ multiplex PCR. The sample lists about 680,000 clones, approximately 73% occurring once. This sequence was found in a woman aged 25 to 39 in good health. Input material: memory CD4+ T cells sorted from blood. The subset is: CD45RA-negative fraction. V and J are TRBV6-5 and TRBJ2-3, with 10 nucleotides matching TRBD2. CDR3 loop: CASREREGGASTQYF. DNA for the CDR3: TGTGCCAGCAGAGAGCGGGAGGGCGGAGCGAGTACGCAGTATTTT.